This TCR beta chain derives from a study of OX40 agonist ivuxolimab in advanced cancers. Produced via immunoSEQ multiplex PCR; TCRdb's table is partial and in-frame only. The data show more than 65,000 clones, approximately 89% seen once. This receptor was identified in an adult with an advanced solid tumor such as melanoma, head and neck, liver or kidney cancer. This specimen consisted of CD4+ or CD8+ T cells sorted from blood, obtained in a trial of the OX40 agonist ivuxolimab.

CDR3 DNA: TGTGCCAGCAGTATTCCGACAGGCTTAGGAACTGAAGCTTTCTTT. Its protein product is CASSIPTGLGTEAFF. The genes are TRBV28 and TRBJ1-1, with D possibly TRBD1 on 6 matching bases. Trimming removed 5 bases from V and 5 bases from J, with 18 bases in between. The CDR3 sequence is 15 residues long. The germline V gene has CDR1 MDHEN and CDR2 SYDVKM.